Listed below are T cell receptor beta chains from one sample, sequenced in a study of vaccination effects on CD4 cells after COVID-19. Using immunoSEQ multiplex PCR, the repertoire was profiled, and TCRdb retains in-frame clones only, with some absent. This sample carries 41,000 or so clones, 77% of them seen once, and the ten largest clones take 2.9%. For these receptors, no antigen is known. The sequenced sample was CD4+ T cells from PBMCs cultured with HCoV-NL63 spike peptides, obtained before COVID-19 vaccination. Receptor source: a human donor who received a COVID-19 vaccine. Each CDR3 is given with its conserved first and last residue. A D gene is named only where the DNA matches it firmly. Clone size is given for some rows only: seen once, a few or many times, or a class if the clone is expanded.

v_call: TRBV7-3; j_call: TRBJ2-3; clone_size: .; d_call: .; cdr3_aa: CASSLEAMGSETQYF; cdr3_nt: TGTGCCAGCAGCTTAGAGGCTATGGGGTCCGAAACGCAGTATTTT
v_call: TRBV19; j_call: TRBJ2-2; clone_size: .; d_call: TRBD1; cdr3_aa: CASSPIPGQGFTGELFF; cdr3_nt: TGTGCCAGTAGTCCTATACCGGGACAGGGGTTCACCGGGGAGCTGTTTTTT
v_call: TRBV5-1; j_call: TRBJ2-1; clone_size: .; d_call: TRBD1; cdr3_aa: CASSLSPGQGRNEQFF; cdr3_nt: TGCGCCAGCAGCTTGAGTCCGGGACAGGGGAGAAATGAGCAGTTCTTC
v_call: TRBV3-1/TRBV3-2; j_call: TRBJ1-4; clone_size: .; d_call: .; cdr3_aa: CASSHGRPPTNEKLFF; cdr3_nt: TGTGCCAGCAGCCATGGTCGGCCTCCAACTAATGAAAAACTGTTTTTT
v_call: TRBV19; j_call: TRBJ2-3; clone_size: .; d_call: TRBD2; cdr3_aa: CASSIDSPGLAGRHSTDTQYF; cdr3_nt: TGTGCCAGTAGTATAGACTCCCCGGGACTAGCGGGGCGTCATAGCACAGATACGCAGTATTTT
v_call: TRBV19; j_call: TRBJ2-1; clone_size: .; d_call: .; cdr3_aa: CASSRRSYNEQFF; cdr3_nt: TGTGCCAGTAGTAGACGCTCCTACAATGAGCAGTTCTTC
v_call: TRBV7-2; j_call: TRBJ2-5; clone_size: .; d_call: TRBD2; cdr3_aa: CASSSGLAGAAVETQYF; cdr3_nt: TGTGCCAGCAGCTCGGGACTAGCGGGGGCTGCGGTAGAGACCCAGTACTTC
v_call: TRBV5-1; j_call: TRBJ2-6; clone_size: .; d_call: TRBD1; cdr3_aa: CASFRDSPSGANVLTF; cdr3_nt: TGCGCCAGCTTTCGGGACAGCCCATCTGGGGCCAACGTCCTGACTTTC
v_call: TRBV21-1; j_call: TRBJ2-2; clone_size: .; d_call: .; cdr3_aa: CASSKVRGQGNTGELFF; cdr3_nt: TGTGCCAGCAGCAAAGTGAGAGGACAGGGTAACACCGGGGAGCTGTTTTTT
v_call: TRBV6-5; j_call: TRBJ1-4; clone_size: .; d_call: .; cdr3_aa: CASSRGQGMKKLFF; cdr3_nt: TGTGCCAGCTCCCGGGGGCAGGGGATGAAAAAACTGTTTTTT
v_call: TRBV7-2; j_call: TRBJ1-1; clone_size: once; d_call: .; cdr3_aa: CASSFASATEAFF; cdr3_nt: TGTGCCAGCAGCTTCGCTTCCGCCACTGAAGCTTTCTTT
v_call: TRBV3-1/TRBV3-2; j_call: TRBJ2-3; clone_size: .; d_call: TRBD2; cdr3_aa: CASSPLAGLAYGDTQYF; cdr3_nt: TGTGCCAGCAGCCCCCTGGCCGGACTAGCCTACGGAGATACGCAGTATTTT
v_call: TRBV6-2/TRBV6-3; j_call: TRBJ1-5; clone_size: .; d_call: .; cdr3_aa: CASSHTGGNQPQHF; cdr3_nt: TGTGCCAGCAGCCACACCGGGGGCAATCAGCCCCAGCATTTT
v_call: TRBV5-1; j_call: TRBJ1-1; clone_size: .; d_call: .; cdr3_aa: CASRDSMNTEAFF; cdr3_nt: TGCGCCAGCAGGGACAGCATGAACACTGAAGCTTTCTTT
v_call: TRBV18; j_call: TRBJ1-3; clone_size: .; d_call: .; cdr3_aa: CASSPPSSSGNTIYF; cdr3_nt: TGTGCCAGCTCACCCCCAAGCAGCTCTGGAAACACCATATATTTT
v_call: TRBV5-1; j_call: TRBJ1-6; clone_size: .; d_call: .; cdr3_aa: CASSPQGNSYNSPLHF; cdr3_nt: TGCGCCAGCAGCCCTCAAGGCAACTCCTATAATTCACCCCTCCACTTT
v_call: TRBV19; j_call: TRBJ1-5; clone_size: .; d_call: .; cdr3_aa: CASSVRPGLTPQHF; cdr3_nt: TGTGCCAGTAGCGTGAGGCCCGGGTTGACCCCCCAGCATTTT
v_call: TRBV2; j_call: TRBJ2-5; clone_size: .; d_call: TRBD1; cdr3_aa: CASSRDRGRSETQYF; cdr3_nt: TGTGCCAGCAGCCGGGACAGGGGGCGGTCGGAGACCCAGTACTTC
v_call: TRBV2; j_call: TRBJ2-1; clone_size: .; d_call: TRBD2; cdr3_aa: CASSGGTSGGYNEQFF; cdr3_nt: TGTGCCAGCAGTGGGGGGACTAGCGGGGGGTACAATGAGCAGTTCTTC
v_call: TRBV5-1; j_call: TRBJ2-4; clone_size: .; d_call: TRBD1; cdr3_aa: CASSLAGTANIQYF; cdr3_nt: TGCGCCAGCAGCTTGGCCGGGACAGCAAACATTCAGTACTTC
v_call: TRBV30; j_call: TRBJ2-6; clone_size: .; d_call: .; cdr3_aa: CAWSPDSGANVLTF; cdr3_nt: TGTGCCTGGAGTCCCGACTCTGGGGCCAACGTCCTGACTTTC
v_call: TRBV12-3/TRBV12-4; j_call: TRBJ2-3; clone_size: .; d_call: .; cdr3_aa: CASSFRGFDTQYF; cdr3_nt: TGTGCCAGCAGTTTCCGGGGATTTGATACGCAGTATTTT
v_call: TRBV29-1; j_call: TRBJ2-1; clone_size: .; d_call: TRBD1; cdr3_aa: CSVVGQGAVGEQFF; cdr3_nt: TGCAGCGTTGTGGGGCAGGGGGCTGTCGGTGAGCAGTTCTTC
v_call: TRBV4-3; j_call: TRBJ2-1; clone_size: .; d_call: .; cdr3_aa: CASSQVVGGGAGEQFF; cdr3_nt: TGCGCCAGCAGCCAAGTAGTGGGTGGGGGGGCCGGCGAGCAGTTCTTC
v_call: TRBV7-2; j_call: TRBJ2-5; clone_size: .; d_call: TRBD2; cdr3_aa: CASSSGGLAQETQYF; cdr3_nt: TGTGCCAGCAGTTCCGGGGGACTAGCTCAAGAGACCCAGTACTTC
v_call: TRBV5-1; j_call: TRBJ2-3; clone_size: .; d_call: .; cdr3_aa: CASRGTSTDTQYF; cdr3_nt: TGCGCCAGCCGGGGAACTAGCACAGATACGCAGTATTTT
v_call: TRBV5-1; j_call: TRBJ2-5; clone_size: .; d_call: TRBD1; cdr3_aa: CASTGQGPETQYF; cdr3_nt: TGCGCCAGCACGGGACAGGGTCCAGAGACCCAGTACTTC
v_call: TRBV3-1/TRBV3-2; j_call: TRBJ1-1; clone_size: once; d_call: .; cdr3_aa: CASSHTGTEAFF; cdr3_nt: TGTGCCAGCAGCCATACTGGTACTGAAGCTTTCTTT